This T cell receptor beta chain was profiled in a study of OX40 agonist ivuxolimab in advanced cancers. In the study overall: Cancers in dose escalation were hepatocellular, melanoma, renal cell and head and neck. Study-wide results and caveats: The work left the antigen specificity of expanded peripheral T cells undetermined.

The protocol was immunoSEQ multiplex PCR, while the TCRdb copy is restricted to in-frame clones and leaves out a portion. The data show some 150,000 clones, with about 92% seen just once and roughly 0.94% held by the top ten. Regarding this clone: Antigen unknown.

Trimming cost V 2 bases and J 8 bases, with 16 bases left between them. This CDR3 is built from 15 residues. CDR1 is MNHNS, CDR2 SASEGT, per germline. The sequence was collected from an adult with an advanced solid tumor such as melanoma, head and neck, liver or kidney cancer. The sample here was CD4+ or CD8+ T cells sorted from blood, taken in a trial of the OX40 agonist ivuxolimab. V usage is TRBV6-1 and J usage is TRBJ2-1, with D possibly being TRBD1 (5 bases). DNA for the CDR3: TGTGCCAGCAGTGAAATTCCTGGGGCCGTAGATGAGCAGTTCTTC. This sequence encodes CASSEIPGAVDEQFF.